This passage covers 6 T cell receptor beta chains from one sample sequenced in a study of blood T cell repertoires in COVID-19. Profiling relied on immunoSEQ multiplex PCR, and the TCRdb table lists in-frame clones only, not all of them. The sample contains 150,000 or so clones, 88% of which appear only once. The sample comprised peripheral blood. These receptors originate from a man in his forties or fifties with acute or convalescent COVID-19.

This sequence joins TRBV18 and TRBJ2-3; a weak D match, TRBD1 (5 bases). The germline V gene encodes CDR1 KGHSH and CDR2 LQKENI. Trimming left V 6 bases short and J 10 bases short, with 23 bases between. The CDR3 sequence is 15 residues long. In nucleotides, the CDR3 is TGTGCCAGCTCTTCCCAGGGTGCACTGGAAAGGGCGCAGTATTTT. Translated, it gives CASSSQGALERAQYF.

V and J are TRBV5-5 and TRBJ2-4, with 11 nucleotides matching TRBD2. This CDR3 region has 15 residues. Germline V CDR1 and CDR2: SGHKS, YYEKEE (reference sequence). The V segment lost 3 bases and the J segment 7 bases; nucleotides outside the gene matches: 6. This chain's CDR3 is CASSSGTSGSNIQYF. The CDR3 DNA reads as TGTGCCAGCAGCTCGGGGACTAGCGGTTCGAACATTCAGTACTTC.

V gene TRBV3-1 (or the pseudogene TRBV3-2) combines with J gene TRBJ2-1; 8 positions agree with TRBD1. The CDR3 extends over 15 amino acids. Per germline, CDR1 LGHDT and CDR2 YNNKEL (reference sequence). The V gene end was trimmed by 4 bases and the J gene end by 4 bases; junction bases not matched to a gene: 6. The DNA of the CDR3 is TGTGCCAGCAGCCTCCGGGGGACAGGATACAATGAGCAGTTCTTC. Amino acid sequence: CASSLRGTGYNEQFF.

J is TRBJ1-5 and V is TRBV7-8; TRBD1 matches at 7 bases. The V segment lost 5 bases and the J segment 2 bases; nucleotides outside the gene matches: 12. Germline V gives CDR1 SGHVS, CDR2 FQNEAQ. The CDR3 length is 17 residues. CDR3 sequence (DNA): TGTGCCAGCAGCCTCTGGGGGCGTACAGGGGGCAATCAGCCCCAGCATTTT. Translation: CASSLWGRTGGNQPQHF.

V and J are TRBV3-1 (or the pseudogene TRBV3-2) and TRBJ1-5; 7 bases align to TRBD1. Germline CDR1 reads LGHDT; CDR2 reads YNNKEL (reference sequence). The CDR3 consists of 15 residues. V shed 4 bases and J 0 bases; nucleotides not matched to a gene: 3. The chain's CDR3 is CASSLQGYSNQPQHF. In nucleotides, the CDR3 is TGTGCCAGCAGCCTACAGGGGTATAGCAATCAGCCCCAGCATTTT.

The chain links TRBV9 to TRBJ2-3; 9 nucleotides agree with TRBD2. The CDR3 extends over 15 amino acids. Germline V gene lookup returns CDR1 SGDLS and CDR2 YYNGEE. Losses at the gene ends were 0 bases for V and 5 bases for J; bases not matched to a gene: 4. DNA of the CDR3: TGTGCCAGCAGCGTAGATCGGCGGGGGGGAGATACGCAGTATTTT. Its translation is CASSVDRRGGDTQYF. Full variable domain (remainder filled in from reference TRBV9 and TRBJ2-3): DSGVTQTPKHLITATGQRVTLRCSPRSGDLSVYWYQQSLDQGLQFLIQYYNGEERAKGNILERFSAQQFPDLHSELNLSSLELGDSALYFCASSVDRRGGDTQYFGPGTRLTVL.